The rows below give T cell receptor beta chains drawn from one sample of a study of T cell repertoires in cytomegalovirus infection. In TCRdb, the reads were re-called with MiXCR into one record per CDR3 protein. The sample lists roughly 640,000 distinct CDR3 sequences, about 24% occurring once. The material sequenced was CD8+ T cells from PBMCs. All receptors come from a human donor in good health (CMV status not recorded). Some clones in this sample may be carry-over from other donors' samples. Both conserved end residues are part of each CDR3. D genes are given only for firm matches. Part of the rows lack a size; the others show once, few, many or a class for expanded clones.

V	D	size	J	length	DNA	CDR3
TRBV20-1	NA	few	TRBJ2-1	15	TGCAGTGCTAGAGATCGAGACCTAACCTACAATGAGCAGTTCTTC	CSARDRDLTYNEQFF
TRBV29-1	NA	NA	TRBJ2-1	15	TGCAGCGTTGGTCCCGGAACTAGAGGTTGGGGTGAGCAGTTCTTC	CSVGPGTRGWGEQFF
TRBV5-1	NA	few	TRBJ2-1	13	TGCGCCAGCAGCTCCCCGGACTCCCATGAGCAGTTCTTC	CASSSPDSHEQFF
TRBV24-1	NA	NA	TRBJ2-5	15	TGTGCCACCAGTGATTTTTCCGACTATGGAGAGACCCAGTACTTC	CATSDFSDYGETQYF
TRBV27	TRBD1	few	TRBJ2-1	14	TGTGCCAGCAGTTTAGGACAGGGGGTCAGTGAGCAGTTCTTC	CASSLGQGVSEQFF
TRBV20-1	TRBD2	NA	TRBJ2-5	16	TGCAGTGCTAGGCACAGAGGACTAGCGGGACAAGAGACCCAGTACTTC	CSARHRGLAGQETQYF
TRBV12-3/TRBV12-4	NA	many	TRBJ1-3	15	TGTGCCAGCAGTTTAACGCCTAGCTCTGGAAACACCATATATTTT	CASSLTPSSGNTIYF
TRBV4-1	NA	NA	TRBJ2-7	15	TGCGCCAGCAGCCAAGCACGGGACGGAACCTACGAGCAGTACTTC	CASSQARDGTYEQYF
TRBV19	TRBD2	NA	TRBJ2-1	16	TGTGCCAGTAGTATAGGAGCGGGAGTTGGCTACAATGAGCAGTTCTTC	CASSIGAGVGYNEQFF
TRBV12-3/TRBV12-4	NA	many	TRBJ1-1	13	TGTGCCAGCAGTCCTACAGCGAACACTGAAGCTTTCTTT	CASSPTANTEAFF
TRBV20-1	TRBD2	NA	TRBJ2-2	15	TGCAGTGCCCCGCCTGCGGGGGGGCGTACCGGGGAGCTGTTTTTT	CSAPPAGGRTGELFF
TRBV7-9	NA	few	TRBJ2-7	14	TGTGCCAGCAGCTTAGGAACTGACAGCAACGAGCAGTACTTC	CASSLGTDSNEQYF
TRBV14	TRBD2	many	TRBJ2-1	15	TGTGCCAGCAGTCACTTAGCGGGGGCAAACAATGAGCAGTTCTTC	CASSHLAGANNEQFF
TRBV5-1	NA	few	TRBJ2-5	16	TGCGCCAGCAGCCTGGGCGCTCGACACCTTCAAGAGACCCAGTACTTC	CASSLGARHLQETQYF
TRBV7-8	TRBD2	few	TRBJ2-7	16	TGTGCCAGCAGCCCTGGCAGCGGGGGCCCCCTTTCTGAGCAGTACTTC	CASSPGSGGPLSEQYF
TRBV11-1	NA	NA	TRBJ1-1	14	TGTGCCAGCAGTCGTGGGGGGGTCCTCACTGAAGCTTTCTTT	CASSRGGVLTEAFF
TRBV5-1	NA	few	TRBJ2-2	15	TGCGCCAGCGCTGAACCGGGGGGCCCCACCGGGGAGCTGTTTTTT	CASAEPGGPTGELFF
TRBV29-1	NA	NA	TRBJ2-7	13	TGCAGCGGGGGGCTCGGGGGGTCCTACGAGCAGTACTTC	CSGGLGGSYEQYF
TRBV3-1	NA	few	TRBJ2-5	16	TGTGCCAGCAGCCAAGGAAAGGGGACGGCCCAAGAGACCCAGTACTTC	CASSQGKGTAQETQYF
TRBV6-5	NA	NA	TRBJ2-5	16	TGTGCCAGCAGTTACACCCCCCTAGACAGCCAAGAGACCCAGTACTTC	CASSYTPLDSQETQYF
TRBV20-1	NA	NA	TRBJ1-2	16	TGCAGTGCTAGAAGGCCGGGTCGGGAGGCGGACTATGGCTACACCTTC	CSARRPGREADYGYTF
TRBV7-2	TRBD2	many	TRBJ2-5	15	TGTGCCAGCAGCCCGTGGACTAGCGGGGAAGAGACCCAGTACTTC	CASSPWTSGEETQYF
TRBV7-9	NA	many	TRBJ2-1	13	TGTGCCAGCAGCTTAACATCCCAGGATGAGCAGTTCTTC	CASSLTSQDEQFF
TRBV12-3/TRBV12-4	NA	NA	TRBJ2-7	11	TGTGCCATCTCAGGTTCCTACGAGCAGTACTTC	CAISGSYEQYF
TRBV12-3/TRBV12-4	TRBD1	few	TRBJ1-5	14	TGTGCCAGCACCTCGACAGGGAGCAATCAGCCCCAGCATTTT	CASTSTGSNQPQHF
TRBV10-3	TRBD1	few	TRBJ1-6	17	TGTGCCATCAGTGAGCCTGACAGGGTGGGAATAAATTCACCCCTCCACTTT	CAISEPDRVGINSPLHF
TRBV7-2	TRBD1	many	TRBJ1-1	14	TGTGCCAGCAGCCCGGGGACAGCCGTAACTGAAGCTTTCTTT	CASSPGTAVTEAFF